What follows are 15 T cell receptor beta chains derived from one specimen sequenced in a study of blood T cell repertoires in COVID-19. TCRdb keeps only in-frame clones here, not all; method: immunoSEQ multiplex PCR. Of 120,000 to 150,000 clones detected, roughly 80% appear once; the ten largest clones hold 7.5% to 9.5%. Sequences were obtained from peripheral blood. The receptor set was obtained from a human donor with acute or convalescent COVID-19. The donor label of this sample is uncertain.

The V and J genes are TRBV11-2 and TRBJ1-3; D unclear. The CDR3 has 18 amino acids. Germline V gives CDR1 SGHAT, CDR2 FQNNGV. With 0 bases removed from V and 1 base from J, the gap between germline ends came to 16 bases. The CDR3 DNA reads TGTGCCAGCAGCTTAGATCGTACGGTAGTGGTATCTGGAAACACCATATATTTT. It specifies CASSLDRTVVVSGNTIYF.

The chain employs TRBV2 and TRBJ1-2, with TRBD1 identical over 10 bases. V was clipped by 5 bases and J by 7 bases; unmatched bases: 7. The CDR3 has 14 amino acids. CDR1 is SNHLY, CDR2 FYNNEI, per germline. The CDR3 DNA follows: TGTGCCAGCAGTTCCGGGACAGGGGCATTTGGCTACACCTTC. This codes for CASSSGTGAFGYTF.

The chain carries TRBV30 and TRBJ1-1, with 7 bases identical to TRBD1. CDR1 GTSNPN and CDR2 SVGIG come from the germline V gene (reference sequence). V was pared by 5 bases and J by 8 bases, with 11 bases of the junction left unmatched. The CDR3 length is 13 residues. The CDR3 sequence is CAWDLTGDDEAFF. CDR3 nucleotides: TGTGCCTGGGACCTAACAGGGGACGACGAAGCTTTCTTT.

This clone occurred a few times. The J gene is TRBJ1-3, the V gene TRBV6-5; a weak D match, TRBD1 (5 bases). V lost 6 bases and J lost 1, with 10 bases in between. The CDR3 consists of 14 residues. The germline V gene encodes CDR1 MNHEY and CDR2 SVGAGI. The CDR3 DNA is TGTGCCAGCAGCTCGGGGGGTTCTGGAAACACCATATATTTT. Translation: CASSSGGSGNTIYF.

The chain recombines TRBV5-6 with TRBJ2-2, with 7 nucleotides matching TRBD2. CDR3 length equals 14 residues. The germline CDR1 and CDR2 sequences are SGHDT and YYEEEE. The ends lost 2 bases at V and 6 bases at J; junction bases unmatched: 4. The CDR3 sequence: CASSFGTTPGELFF. CDR3 bases: TGTGCCAGCAGCTTCGGGACTACTCCCGGGGAGCTGTTTTTT.

The chain employs TRBV7-9 and TRBJ1-4; D uncertain. Looked up from germline, CDR1 is SEHNR and CDR2 is FQNEAQ (reference sequence). The ends were cut back, 3 bases at V and 0 bases at J, with 5 bases in the middle. The CDR3 has 14 residues. The CDR3 DNA reads as TGTGCCAGCAGCTTGTGGCCAACTAATGAAAAACTGTTTTTT. Its protein is CASSLWPTNEKLFF.

J is TRBJ2-7 and V is TRBV12-5, with 9 bases fitting TRBD1. With V trimmed by 0 bases and J by 6 bases, 6 bases remained unmatched. The CDR3 is 15 amino acids. Germline loops: CDR1 LGHNT, CDR2 FRNRAP. The CDR3, as DNA: TGTGCTAGTGGTTTGGTAATACAGGGGGCAGGCGAGCAGTACGTC. Its protein is CASGLVIQGAGEQYV.

The CDR3 DNA reads as TGTGCCAGCAGTTACTCCCGGACTAGCCGAAACGACGAGCAGTACTTC. Translated: CASSYSRTSRNDEQYF. The gene calls are TRBV6-2 or TRBV6-3 and TRBJ2-7; 8 bases align to TRBD2. Germline V gene data show CDR1 as MNHEY and CDR2 as SVGEGT. The CDR3 has 16 amino acids. After removal of 0 bases from V and 5 bases from J, the junction contained 9 bases not matched to a gene.

V usage is TRBV5-5 and J usage is TRBJ2-1, with 8 bases fitting TRBD1. The V gene's germline CDR1 is SGHKS and CDR2 YYEKEE (reference sequence). The junction had 9 bases not matched to a gene; V was cut back by 4 bases and J by 6 bases. The CDR3 loop spans 15 amino acids. CDR3 nucleotides: TGTGCCAGCAGCACAACAGGACAGGGCTCCAATGAGCAGTTCTTC. Translating it yields CASSTTGQGSNEQFF.

This clone was recorded only once. The J gene is TRBJ1-1, the V gene TRBV7-9; D may be TRBD1 (6 bases). The germline gives CDR1 SEHNR, CDR2 FQNEAQ (reference sequence). The CDR3 length is 17 residues. Trimming pared 2 bases from V and 3 bases from J, leaving 19 bases between. The CDR3 bases are TGTGCCAGCAGCTTAACTGGCTGGGGGCGCCTGGACACTGAAGCTTTCTTT. It specifies CASSLTGWGRLDTEAFF.

V and J are TRBV7-9 and TRBJ1-2; a possible D gene is TRBD1 (5 bases). Trimming took off 3 bases at V and 4 bases at J, with 12 bases between the two ends. This CDR3 is 14 amino acids long. Germline V gene data show CDR1 as SEHNR and CDR2 as FQNEAQ (reference sequence). The CDR3 region has the DNA TGTGCCAGCAGCTTCGGGGGAGGTGGCTATGGCTACACCTTC. Protein sequence: CASSFGGGGYGYTF. The entire variable domain, with the rest obtained from reference TRBV7-9 and TRBJ1-2, is as follows: DTGVSQNPRHKITKRGQNVTFRCDPISEHNRLYWYRQTLGQGPEFLTYFQNEAQLEKSRLLSDRFSAERPKGSFSTLEIQRTEQGDSAMYLCASSFGGGGYGYTFGSGTRLTVV.

The chain carries TRBV30 and TRBJ1-1; D remains ambiguous. Trimming left V 4 bases short and J 2 bases short, with 20 bases between. Germline CDR1 and CDR2: GTSNPN and SVGIG (reference sequence). The CDR3 runs 16 residues. The CDR3 region has the DNA TGTGCCTGGAATAATCCTAGGCAGCCAAAAAACACTGAAGCTTTCTTT. Encoded protein: CAWNNPRQPKNTEAFF.

The chain uses TRBV2 and TRBJ1-6; D possibly corresponds to TRBD1 (6 bases). The V end was cut by 6 bases, the J end by 12 bases, with 27 bases between. The CDR3 runs to 17 residues. Germline CDR1 is SNHLY and CDR2 is FYNNEI. The CDR3 nucleotides are TGTGCCAGCAGAACAACTTCCGAGGGACACCCTGGAGAACCCCTCCACTTT. This gives the protein CASRTTSEGHPGEPLHF. The full variable domain, its missing parts supplied by reference TRBV2 and TRBJ1-6, is EPEVTQTPSHQVTQMGQEVILRCVPISNHLYFYWYRQILGQKVEFLVSFYNNEISEKSEIFDDQFSVERPDGSNFTLKIRSTKLEDSAMYFCASRTTSEGHPGEPLHFGNGTRLTVT.

V usage is TRBV18 and J usage is TRBJ1-3, with unresolved D. Between the trimmed V and J ends, which lost 6 bases and 8 bases, there was a span of 8 bases. Germline V gene sequence: CDR1 KGHSH, CDR2 LQKENI. The CDR3 extends over 11 amino acids. The CDR3 bases are TGTGCCAGCTCCCTCGGGGACACCATATATTTT. It encodes CASSLGDTIYF.

The chain links TRBV28 to TRBJ1-1; D is unclear. The germline V gene has CDR1 MDHEN and CDR2 SYDVKM. Trimming took 5 bases from V and 10 from J, leaving 14 bases between them. The CDR3 covers 12 residues. The CDR3 spells CASSLYRVRAFF. Written as DNA, the CDR3 is TGTGCCAGCAGTCTCTATCGTGTAAGAGCTTTCTTT.